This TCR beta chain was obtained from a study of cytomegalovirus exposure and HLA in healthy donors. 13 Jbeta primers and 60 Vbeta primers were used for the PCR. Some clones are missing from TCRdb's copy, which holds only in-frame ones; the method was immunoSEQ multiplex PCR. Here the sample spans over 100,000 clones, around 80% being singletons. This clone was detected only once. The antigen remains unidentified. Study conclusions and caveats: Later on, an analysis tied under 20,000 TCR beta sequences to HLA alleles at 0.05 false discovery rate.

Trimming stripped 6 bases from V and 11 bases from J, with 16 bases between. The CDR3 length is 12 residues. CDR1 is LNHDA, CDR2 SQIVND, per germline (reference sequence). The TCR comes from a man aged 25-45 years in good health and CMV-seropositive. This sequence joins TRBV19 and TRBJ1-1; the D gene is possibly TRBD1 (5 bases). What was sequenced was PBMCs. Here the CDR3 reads CASSPRGGSAFF. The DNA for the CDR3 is TGTGCCAGTAGCCCTCGGGGGGGTTCGGCTTTCTTT.